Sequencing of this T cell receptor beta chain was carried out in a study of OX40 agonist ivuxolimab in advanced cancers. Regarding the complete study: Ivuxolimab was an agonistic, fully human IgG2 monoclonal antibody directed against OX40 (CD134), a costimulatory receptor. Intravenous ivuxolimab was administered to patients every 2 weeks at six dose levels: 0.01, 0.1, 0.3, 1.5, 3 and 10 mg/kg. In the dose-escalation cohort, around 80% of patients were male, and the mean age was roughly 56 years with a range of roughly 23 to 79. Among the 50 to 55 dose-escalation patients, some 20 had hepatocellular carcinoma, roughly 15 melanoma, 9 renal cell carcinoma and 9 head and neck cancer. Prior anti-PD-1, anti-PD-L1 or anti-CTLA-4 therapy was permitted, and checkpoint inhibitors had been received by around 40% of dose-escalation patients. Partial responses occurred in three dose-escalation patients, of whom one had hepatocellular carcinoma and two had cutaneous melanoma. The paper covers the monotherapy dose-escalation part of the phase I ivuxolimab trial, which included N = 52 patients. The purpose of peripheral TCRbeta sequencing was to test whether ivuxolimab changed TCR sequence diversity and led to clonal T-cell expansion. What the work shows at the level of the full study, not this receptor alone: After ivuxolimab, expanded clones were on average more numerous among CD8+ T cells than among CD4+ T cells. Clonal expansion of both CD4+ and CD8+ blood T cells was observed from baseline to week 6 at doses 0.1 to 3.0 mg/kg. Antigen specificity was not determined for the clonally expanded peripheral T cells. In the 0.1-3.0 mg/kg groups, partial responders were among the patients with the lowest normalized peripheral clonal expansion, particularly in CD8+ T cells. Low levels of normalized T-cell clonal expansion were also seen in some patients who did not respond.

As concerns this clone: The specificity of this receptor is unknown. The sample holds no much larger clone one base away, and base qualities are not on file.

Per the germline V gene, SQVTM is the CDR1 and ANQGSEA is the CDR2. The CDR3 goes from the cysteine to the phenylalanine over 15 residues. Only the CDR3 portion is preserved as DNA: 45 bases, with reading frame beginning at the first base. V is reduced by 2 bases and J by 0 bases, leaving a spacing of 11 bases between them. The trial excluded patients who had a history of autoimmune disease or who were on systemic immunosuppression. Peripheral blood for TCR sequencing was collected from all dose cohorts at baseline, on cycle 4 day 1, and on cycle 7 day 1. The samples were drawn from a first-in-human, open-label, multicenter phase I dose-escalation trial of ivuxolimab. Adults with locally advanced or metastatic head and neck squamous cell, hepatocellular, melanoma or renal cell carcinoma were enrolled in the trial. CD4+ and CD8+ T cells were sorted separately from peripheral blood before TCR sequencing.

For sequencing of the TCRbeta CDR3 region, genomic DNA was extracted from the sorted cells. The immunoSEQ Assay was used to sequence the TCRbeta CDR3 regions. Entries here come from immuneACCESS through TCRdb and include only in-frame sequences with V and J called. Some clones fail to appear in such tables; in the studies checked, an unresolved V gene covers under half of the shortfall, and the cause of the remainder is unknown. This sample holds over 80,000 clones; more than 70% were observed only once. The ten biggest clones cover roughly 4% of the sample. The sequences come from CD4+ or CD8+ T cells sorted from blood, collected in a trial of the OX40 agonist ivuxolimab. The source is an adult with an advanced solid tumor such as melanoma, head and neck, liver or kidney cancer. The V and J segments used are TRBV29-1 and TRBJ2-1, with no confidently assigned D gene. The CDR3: CSVESASRSYNEQFF. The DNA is TGCAGCGTTGAATCAGCGTCGCGCTCCTACAATGAGCAGTTCTTC.